The following is a T cell receptor (beta chain) sequence with its context. The sample originates from a study of blood T cell repertoires in COVID-19. Background on the study: The United States, Italy and Spain were the sources of the acute and convalescent COVID-19 samples. Nucleic acid was either cDNA or gDNA, and it came from T cells, B-cell-depleted T cells, or PBMCs.

In the authors' workflow: Reference gene primer amplification gave nucleated cell count estimates. Assay used: immunoSEQ multiplex PCR; TCRdb lists only in-frame clones, some missing. V and J calls and clone size are given by that table; D and trimming were obtained from the DNA. Here the sample spans approximately 450,000 clones, approximately 90% being singletons. This CDR3 is 14 amino acids long. The trim removed 6 bases at V and 1 base at J, leaving 4 bases unmatched. The germline gives CDR1 MNHEY, CDR2 SVGAGI. The sample taken for sequencing was peripheral blood. V is TRBV6-5 and J is TRBJ1-1; 8 bases fit TRBD1. The clonotype comes from a woman in her 30s with acute or convalescent COVID-19. The chain's CDR3 is CASSLTGGNTEAFF. CDR3 nucleotide sequence: TGTGCCAGCAGCCTTACAGGGGGGAACACTGAAGCTTTCTTT.